Listed below are T cell receptor beta chains from one sample, sequenced in a study of OX40 agonist ivuxolimab in advanced cancers. Sequencing used immunoSEQ multiplex PCR; TCRdb keeps in-frame clones, though not all of them. The data contain about 90,000 clones, just under 90% of them singletons. Sequencing used CD4+ or CD8+ T cells sorted from blood, obtained in a trial of the OX40 agonist ivuxolimab. Source of these receptors: an adult with an advanced solid tumor such as melanoma, head and neck, liver or kidney cancer. CDR3s include the opening cysteine and the closing phenylalanine or tryptophan.

>TRBJ2-5|TRBV11-3
CASSNGWGGTETQYF
>TRBJ2-1|TRBV6-1
CASSVRKDSYNEQFF
>TRBJ2-7|TRBV7-9
CASSKEIQQYF
>TRBJ2-5|TRBV5-5
CASSFWSGLETQYF
>TRBJ2-7|TRBV29-1
CSALSGGSYEQYF
>TRBJ2-7|TRBV11-3
CASSPKTGNEQYF
>TRBJ1-5|TRBV5-1
CASGPDSGNQPQHF
>TRBJ2-7|TRBV29-1
CSVEGGLALDEQYF
>TRBJ2-5|TRBV7-9
CASSLADGEETQYF
>TRBJ2-7|TRBV21-1
CASSIRAGTTYYEQYF
>TRBJ2-2|TRBV7-9
CASSLISGQGDTGELFF
>TRBJ2-3|TRBV6-4
CASSVTDTQYF
>TRBJ2-3|TRBV5-1
CASSLEISAWGTDTQYF
>TRBJ2-3|TRBV12-5
CASGHPSGRADGGGTDTQYF
>TRBJ2-1|TRBV4-1
CASSHQSGRQFF
>TRBJ2-1|TRBV6-4
CASSLTSLDSSSYNEQFF
>TRBJ1-1|TRBV18
CASSPLSYSQNTEAFF
>TRBJ1-2|TRBV18
CASSPGRNYGYTF
>TRBJ1-1|TRBV7-9
CASSSPIWDTEAFF
>TRBJ2-7|TRBV7-6
CASNNRVCPYEQYF
>TRBJ2-1|TRBV29-1
CSVVGGLDEQFF
>TRBJ2-1|TRBV7-9
CASSLGVAPYNEQFF
>TRBJ2-7|TRBV6-1
CASSEAESYEQYF
>TRBJ1-4|TRBV7-8
CASSLSRTGEKLFF
>TRBJ2-7|TRBV2
CASKGYEQYF
>TRBJ2-1|TRBV18
CASSPPGAYNEQFF
>TRBJ2-7|TRBV29-1
CSVEARGGPNAYEQYF
>TRBJ2-1|TRBV6-5
CASSYSNGGYNEQFF
>TRBJ1-5|TRBV27
CASSLSGQGHQPQHF
>TRBJ2-1|TRBV19
CASRTGTSGYNEQFF